The present TCR beta chain was sequenced within a study of shared clonotypes between healthy human individuals. Recent acute infections and vaccinations were absent in the healthy HIV-negative adult donors. It was at deep level that the assay was run. TCRdb's table, derived via immunoSEQ multiplex PCR, lists solely in-frame clones and lacks some. The top ten hold over 1% of the sample, which has over a million clones, 96% seen once. Trimming shortened V by 1 base and J by 6 bases, and 25 bases separated the two germline ends. This CDR3 comprises 18 residues. Germline V CDR1 and CDR2: SEHNR, FQNEAQ (reference sequence). Study-level results: Shared across a few donors were about 4.6% of the naive CD4 clonotypes.

Concerning this clone itself: Its antigen is not known.

The clonotype was recovered from a man aged 25-45 years in good health. V is TRBV7-9 and J is TRBJ2-7; tentative D call: TRBD1 (6 bases). The sequenced sample was naive CD4+ T cells sorted from blood. Subset: CD45RA+ positively selected. The CDR3 loop is CASSLVGVRGQGSLEQYF. Written as DNA, the CDR3 is TGTGCCAGCAGCTTAGTAGGGGTCCGCGGTCAGGGGAGTCTCGAGCAGTACTTC.